This T cell receptor (beta chain) was identified in a study of cytomegalovirus exposure and HLA in healthy donors (dated by TCRdb to 2016 to 2017). Regarding the study in general: According to an earlier analysis of a few hundred of the donors, some 180 million T cells yielded 90 million to 130 million unique TCR beta sequences and approximately 300 Gb of sequence data. Across about 370 genotyped donors of the cohort, an average of roughly 230,000 unique TCR beta nucleotide sequences per donor were sequenced, and approximately 17% of those sequences were non-productive. Every repertoire in the discovery cohort had been generated on one and the same sequencing platform. High-throughput TCR immunosequencing, statistical association of individual TCRs with disease status, and machine learning were combined to predict cytomegalovirus infection status. An earlier analysis of 587 of the donors applied high-throughput TCR beta sequencing to assess whether each TCR beta V gene segment acted as functional or pseudogenic. Genome-wide SNP genotypes for about three fifths of the roughly 700 donors were used in a later genetic analysis, which treated that subset as a discovery cohort. In a later analysis, previously published TCR beta repertoires from 500 to 750 donors were re-analyzed and high-resolution HLA genotyping was added so that TCR occurrence patterns could be studied. Donor age, sex, ethnicity and CMV serostatus were compiled together with the repertoire data. Roughly 300 gigabases of sequencing data and 70 million to 85 million unique TCR sequences were included in an early release covering over 600 HLA-typed donors. The genetic ancestry cluster associated with self-reported Caucasian donors included 70% to 85% of the roughly 400 genotyped donors. The study profiled the T cell repertoires of 666 subjects by immunosequencing and related them to cytomegalovirus serostatus. Typing coverage differed by locus: A, B, C, DRB1 and DQB1 were typed in about 629-640 donors, DQA1 in about 560, DPA1 in 600 to 610, and DPB1 in roughly 470. HLA typing covered class I and class II loci at four-digit resolution. Rather than drawing on any new phenotypic data, the later analysis identified candidate immune exposures from TCR beta sequences and the way those sequences occurred across donors. A separate validation cohort of approximately 130 different subjects was used in addition to the approximately 700-subject first cohort. The study aimed to test whether cataloging public T cell receptors could reveal signatures of past pathogen exposure. Because of strong linkage in the cohort, roughly five DR-DQ haplotypes were treated as single units for association and clustering.

Libraries were prepared through the immunoSEQ multiplex PCR assay. For the multiplex PCR, a mixture combining 60 forward primers for TCR Vbeta segments and 13 reverse primers for TCR Jbeta segments was used. Amplification of the CDR3 region of rearranged TCR beta genes was performed with a multiplex PCR assay on genomic DNA. The amplified TCR beta libraries were sequenced on the Illumina HiSeq System as 87-base-pair reads. The original methods were these. Across the roughly 640 repertoires, a later analysis counted approximately 83 million unique TCR beta chains, some 11 million of which were shared by at least two donors. Raw reads were error-corrected and collapsed into unique sequences with a nearest-neighbor algorithm that merged closely related sequences to remove PCR and sequencing errors. To assign V, D and J gene segments, CDR3 sequences were aligned to IMGT reference sequences. For a sequence to be retained, a match of at least six nucleotides was required to both a V gene segment and a J gene segment. Rearrangements were classified as productive when the CDR3 lacked stop codons and remained in frame with V and J, and all other rearrangements were classified as non-productive. Following IMGT convention, CDR3 was defined as the stretch from the second conserved V-encoded cysteine to the conserved J-encoded phenylalanine. The earlier analysis of 450 to 750 of the donors excluded any sequence lacking an unambiguous match to a single V gene segment. In an earlier analysis of approximately 610 of the donors, V segments were called functional above 56.7% productive rearrangements and were called segregating when the between-donor standard deviation exceeded 5%. To diagnose cytomegalovirus status from the catalog of TCR beta chain sequences, a statistical classification framework was built. In a later analysis, V and J genes were assigned by comparing TCR nucleotide sequences against IMGT/GENE-DB human TR gene sequences. The TCRdist pipeline was used in a later analysis to assign CDR3 sequences and most-parsimonious VDJ recombination scenarios. In a later analysis, each TCR beta chain was defined by its CDR3 amino acid sequence together with its V-gene family, and reads lacking a unique V-gene family were excluded. In a later analysis, approximately 590 highly shared, low-generation-probability nucleotide sequences were removed to address suspected cross-contamination and a sequencing artifact. A later analysis calculated a clonal expansion index for each public chain from normalized within-repertoire ranks of inferred template counts. A later analysis computed generation probabilities with a VDJ recombination model fitted to out-of-frame rearrangements, and checked the results against IGoR. In a later analysis, TCR-TCR, TCR-HLA and TCR-CMV co-occurrence was scored with hypergeometric tests, and a repertoire-size bias correction was applied to TCR pairs. False discovery rates were estimated in a later analysis by permuting HLA or CMV assignments 20 times. In a later analysis, co-occurring TCRs were grouped using DBSCAN, and TCRdist sequence similarity was added for clustering within HLA-allele-positive subsets. For co-occurrence clustering, repertoires with fewer than 30,000 or more than 120,000 public chains were excluded, along with several repertoires with anomalous nucleotide sharing. TCRdb carries this immuneACCESS record with in-frame sequences only. Its versions omit some clonotypes, under half of them owing to an unresolved V gene in the studies checked, with the rest unexplained. The V and J calls and clone size were taken over from that table, and D and trimming were inferred from the DNA. The sample table records 170,000 or so clones; approximately 80% of these occur just once. The ten largest clonotypes hold around 0.46% of the sample.

Points the paper makes about the study in general: Linkage disequilibrium might explain the correlated functional status among segregating V segments, but an unknown experimental factor could not be ruled out. The only immune exposure information available for the cohort was CMV serostatus. Most TCR sequences were observed very rarely across donors, whereas some public TCRs were present in many individuals. The 87-base-pair reads could not distinguish some IMGT-functional V segments, including TRBV6-2 and TRBV6-3, so those segments were excluded. In this cohort, only TCR beta chains were sequenced, and detectable features were limited by the absence of alpha or paired-chain data. Over 15 rarely observed V segments, including chromosome 9 orphons, were excluded from the earlier analysis of about 500 of the donors because counts were too low. In a later analysis, most CMV-associated TCR beta chains were found to appear HLA-restricted, with HLA associations seemingly driven largely by CMV exposure. The authors suggested that the approach could potentially be generalized to other disease states and immunological phenotypes. Strong co-occurrence of HLA alleles, especially DR and DQ, made assigning TCR associations to individual alleles difficult. A few of the identified cytomegalovirus-associated TCR beta chains were confirmed in vitro to be specific for cytomegalovirus antigens. A cluster of highly shared sequence variants was judged likely to represent a technical artifact of the sequencing pipeline. Compared with the roughly 710-donor mean, donors in an Asian-associated ancestry cluster had fewer N-insertions in productive TCRs, according to a later genetic analysis. A further reported finding was that TCR beta sequences accurately predicted the HLA-A and HLA-B alleles for most subjects in the first cohort. A total of about 150 TCR beta chains were listed by the study as associated with cytomegalovirus. Several of the top co-occurrence clusters appeared to be linked to parvovirus B19, influenza, CMV and Epstein-Barr virus, according to a later analysis. A later analysis found that TCR association rates varied across HLA loci, with DRB1 alleles showing the most associated TCRs and HLA-C alleles the fewest. In a later analysis, HLA-associated TCR beta chains showed more clonal expansion and lower generation probabilities than non-associated chains that were equally common. Because HLA typing was missing for some donors at each locus, association tests included only the typed subset. Presence/absence analyses assumed roughly uniform sequencing depth across donors, an assumption that may not hold. The classifier was reported to diagnose cytomegalovirus status with high specificity and sensitivity in both the original and validation cohorts. In a later analysis, 16,951 TCR beta sequences were associated with specific HLA alleles at a false discovery rate of 0.05. In an earlier analysis of approximately 590 of the donors, most TCR beta V segments appeared in productive rearrangements about 87% or about 30% of the time, broadly matching IMGT annotations. A later genetic analysis associated a missense DCLRE1C variant with V-gene and J-gene trimming of TCR beta chains, and an independent cohort replicated the association.

The germline V gene sets CDR1 to MDHEN and CDR2 to SYDVKM. Taken from cysteine to phenylalanine, the CDR3 has 13 residues. The DNA shown is the 39-base CDR3, in frame from base 1. V loses 6 bases, J loses 7 bases, and the germline ends lie 15 bases apart. The cohort comprised under 700 healthy bone marrow donors. Cohort members were all nominally healthy when sampled, although unrecorded immune exposures were likely present. The donor was CMV seronegative and belonged to the group of more than 300 seronegative cohort members. A peripheral blood sample was collected from each donor, and TCR beta sequencing was performed on peripheral blood mononuclear cells. The Qiagen DNeasy Blood Extraction Kit was used to extract genomic DNA from the blood cell samples. Turning to this clone: The antigen this receptor binds is unknown. Base qualities are missing; no much larger clone stands one base away.

The chain employs TRBV28 and TRBJ2-5; the best D guess is TRBD1, with 6 bases matching. The sequencing sample was made of PBMCs. The clonotype was recovered from a woman in her fifties or sixties in good health and CMV-seronegative. CDR3 loop: CASSQGIERTQYF. The DNA sequence is as follows: TGTGCCAGCAGCCAGGGGATCGAGCGGACCCAGTACTTC.